This T cell receptor (beta chain) was sequenced during a study of blood T cell repertoires in COVID-19. Background on the study: Specimens from acute and convalescent COVID-19 originated in the United States, Italy and Spain.

The protocol was immunoSEQ multiplex PCR, while the TCRdb copy is restricted to in-frame clones and leaves out a portion. The sample lists under 250,000 clones; under 90% were seen once. This CDR3 spans 20 amino acids. In germline, CDR1 is KGHSH, CDR2 LQKENI. V lost 2 bases and J lost 6; bases outside the gene matches: 13. The specimen was peripheral blood. The sequence derives from a woman in her forties with active or convalescent COVID-19. The V call is TRBV18, the J call TRBJ2-1; 16 bases map to TRBD2. CDR3 in amino acids: CASSPIGTSGRAYHINEQFF. In DNA form, the CDR3 reads TGTGCCAGCTCACCAATCGGGACTAGCGGGAGGGCCTACCACATCAATGAGCAGTTCTTC. The full variable domain, completed using reference TRBV18 and TRBJ2-1, is NAGVMQNPRHLVRRRGQEARLRCSPMKGHSHVYWYRQLPEEGLKFMVYLQKENIIDESGMPKERFSAEFPKEGPSILRIQQVVRGDSAAYFCASSPIGTSGRAYHINEQFFGPGTRLTVL.